These 10 T cell receptor beta chains share one sample of origin, sequenced in a study of T cell responses to AZD1222 COVID-19 vaccine. Profiling relied on immunoSEQ multiplex PCR, and the TCRdb table lists in-frame clones only, not all of them. The sample carries 130,000 to 150,000 clones, 75% to 95% recorded once. Sequencing used peripheral blood, obtained on day 0 of MenACWY control vaccination. These receptors all stem from an adult in good health.

Points on this clone: Other DNA sequences in the sample encode the same CDR3. The chain joins TRBV24-1 to TRBJ1-5; D gene uncertain. V dropped 7 bases and J dropped 7 bases, with 10 bases sitting between them. The CDR3 is 12 amino acids. Germline V lookup: CDR1 KGHDR, CDR2 SFDVKD. CDR3 sequence (DNA): TGTGCCACCAGCGACTCGGGGCAGCCCCAGCATTTT. It is translated as CATSDSGQPQHF.

This clone was counted between two and nine times. This sequence joins TRBV3-1 (or the pseudogene TRBV3-2) and TRBJ1-1, with D unclear. The CDR3 loop spans 19 amino acids. Trimming removed 0 bases at V and 3 bases at J, with 23 bases between. Germline V CDR1 and CDR2: LGHDT, YNNKEL (reference sequence). CDR3 sequence (DNA): TGTGCCAGCAGCCAAGAAACAGTCGAGGCCACCCTCTATGACACTGAAGCTTTCTTT. It codes for CASSQETVEATLYDTEAFF.

The chain couples TRBV5-5 to TRBJ1-2; the match to TRBD1 covers 7 bases. The CDR3 totals 15 residues. The germline V gene encodes CDR1 SGHKS and CDR2 YYEKEE (reference sequence). Germline trimming cut 0 bases from V and 4 bases from J; bases unmatched to any gene: 6. CDR3 sequence reads: CASSLGQGTAYGYTF. The DNA for the CDR3 is TGTGCCAGCAGCTTGGGACAGGGAACCGCCTATGGCTACACCTTC. Drawing the rest from reference TRBV5-5 and TRBJ1-2, the complete variable domain is DAGVTQSPTHLIKTRGQQVTLRCSPISGHKSVSWYQQVLGQGPQFIFQYYEKEERGRGNFPDRFSARQFPNYSSELNVNALLLGDSALYLCASSLGQGTAYGYTFGSGTRLTVV.

This clone was seen a single time. This chain links TRBV27 with TRBJ1-2; D gene uncertain. Between the trimmed V and J ends, which lost 5 bases and 4 bases, there was a span of 11 bases. The CDR3 contains 13 residues. Germline V gene data show CDR1 as MNHEY and CDR2 as SMNVEV (reference sequence). The CDR3: CASSAATGYGYTF. CDR3 DNA sequence: TGTGCCAGCAGTGCCGCGACTGGCTATGGCTACACCTTC.

J is TRBJ2-1 and V is TRBV7-2, with TRBD2 matching over 7 bases. The CDR3 runs to 16 residues. The V gene end was trimmed by 1 base and the J gene end by 9 bases; junction bases not matched to a gene: 12. The germline gives CDR1 SGHTA, CDR2 FQGNSA. CDR3 protein: CASSLGGTNLGREQFF. CDR3 bases: TGTGCCAGCAGCTTAGGAGGGACTAACCTTGGTCGTGAGCAGTTCTTC. Together with reference TRBV7-2 and TRBJ2-1, the CDR3 gives the full variable domain: GAGVSQSPSNKVTEKGKDVELRCDPISGHTALYWYRQSLGQGLEFLIYFQGNSAPDKSGLPSDRFSAERTGGSVSTLTIQRTQQEDSAVYLCASSLGGTNLGREQFFGPGTRLTVL.

The chain couples TRBV18 to TRBJ2-7, with TRBD1 identical over 8 bases. Trimming took 5 bases from V and 5 from J; bases not matched to a gene: 11. CDR3 size: 15 residues. Looked up from germline, CDR1 is KGHSH and CDR2 is LQKENI. The CDR3 nucleotides read TGTGCCAGCTCAATTCAGCCGGGACAGGTTCACGAGCAGTACTTC. Its protein is CASSIQPGQVHEQYF. Full variable domain (rest looked up from reference TRBV18 and TRBJ2-7): NAGVMQNPRHLVRRRGQEARLRCSPMKGHSHVYWYRQLPEEGLKFMVYLQKENIIDESGMPKERFSAEFPKEGPSILRIQQVVRGDSAAYFCASSIQPGQVHEQYFGPGTRLTVT.

This clone appeared a single time. This chain uses TRBV4-1 with TRBJ2-7; 7 bases are shared with TRBD1. CDR1 is MGHRA and CDR2 is YSYEKL in the germline V gene. J lost 5 bases, V lost 0 bases, and 13 bases had no gene match. This CDR3 region has 17 residues. This chain's CDR3 is CASSQDLLDRANHEQYF. The CDR3 coding sequence is TGCGCCAGCAGCCAAGATCTTCTTGACAGGGCTAACCACGAGCAGTACTTC.

The rearrangement joins TRBV12-5 to TRBJ1-5, with 11 positions matching TRBD1. V lost 4 bases to trimming and J lost 0 bases; unmatched junction nucleotides: 11. Looked up from germline, CDR1 is LGHNT and CDR2 is FRNRAP. The CDR3 loop spans 19 amino acids. The CDR3 DNA is TGTGCTAGTGGTTGGACGGGACAGGGGGTGCTTTATAGCAATCAGCCCCAGCATTTT. Translated: CASGWTGQGVLYSNQPQHF.

The J gene is TRBJ2-7, the V gene TRBV6-5; TRBD1 agrees at 10 bases. The trim removed 4 bases at V and 3 bases at J, leaving 9 bases unmatched. Germline V lookup: CDR1 MNHEY, CDR2 SVGAGI. The CDR3 is made up of 16 amino acids. The CDR3 reads CASSSTPGTGVYEQYF. The DNA of the CDR3 is TGTGCCAGCAGTTCCACCCCCGGGACAGGGGTCTACGAGCAGTACTTC.

The rearrangement links TRBV3-1 (or the pseudogene TRBV3-2) to TRBJ1-6; TRBD1 is a possible D gene (6 bases). CDR3 length equals 15 residues. V dropped 5 bases and J dropped 6 bases, with 14 bases sitting between them. The germline CDR1 and CDR2 sequences are LGHDT and YNNKEL (reference sequence). The CDR3 protein is CASSWGASPNSPLHF. In nucleotides, the CDR3 is TGTGCCAGCAGCTGGGGGGCTTCACCTAATTCACCCCTCCACTTT.